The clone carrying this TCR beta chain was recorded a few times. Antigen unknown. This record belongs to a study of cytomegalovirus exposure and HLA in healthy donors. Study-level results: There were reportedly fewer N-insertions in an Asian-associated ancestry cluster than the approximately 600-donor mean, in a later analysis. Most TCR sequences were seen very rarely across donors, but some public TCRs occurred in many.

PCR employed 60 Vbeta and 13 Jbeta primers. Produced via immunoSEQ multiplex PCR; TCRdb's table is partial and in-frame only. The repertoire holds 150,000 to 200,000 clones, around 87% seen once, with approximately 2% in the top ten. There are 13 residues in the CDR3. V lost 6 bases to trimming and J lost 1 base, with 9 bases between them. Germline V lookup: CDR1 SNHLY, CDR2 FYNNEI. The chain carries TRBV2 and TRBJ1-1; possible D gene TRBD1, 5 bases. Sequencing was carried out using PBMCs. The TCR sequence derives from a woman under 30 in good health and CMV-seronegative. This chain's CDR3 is CASRRQRNTEAFF. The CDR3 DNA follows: TGTGCCAGCAGGAGACAGAGGAACACTGAAGCTTTCTTT.